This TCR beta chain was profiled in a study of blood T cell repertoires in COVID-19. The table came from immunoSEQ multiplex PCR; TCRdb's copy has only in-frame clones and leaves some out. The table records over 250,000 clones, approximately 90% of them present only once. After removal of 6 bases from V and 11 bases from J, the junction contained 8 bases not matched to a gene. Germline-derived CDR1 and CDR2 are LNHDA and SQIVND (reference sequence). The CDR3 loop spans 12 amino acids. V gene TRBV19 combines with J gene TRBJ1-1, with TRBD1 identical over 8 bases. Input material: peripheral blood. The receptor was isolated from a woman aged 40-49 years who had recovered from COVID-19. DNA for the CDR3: TGTGCCAGTAGGGCAGGGGGCCTCGGGGCTTTCTTT. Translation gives CASRAGGLGAFF. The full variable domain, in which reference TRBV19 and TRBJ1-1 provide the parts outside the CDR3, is DGGITQSPKYLFRKEGQNVTLSCEQNLNHDAMYWYRQDPGQGLRLIYYSQIVNDFQKGDIAEGYSVSREKKESFPLTVTSAQKNPTAFYLCASRAGGLGAFFGQGTRLTVV.